This TCR beta chain appears in the sequencing data of a study of shared clonotypes between healthy human individuals. Naive CD8 isolation took CD45RO-negative cells positively selected for CCR7 and excluded terminally differentiated effector memory CD45RA+ cells. The donor cohort consisted entirely of Caucasian adults residing in Nashville, Tennessee. The study's findings and limits: Sequencing depth was expected to affect clonotype sharing among donors.

On this clone itself: Antigen unknown.

V was shortened by 6 bases and J by 9 bases, with 6 bases between the two germline ends. From germline, CDR1 is MGHDK and CDR2 SYGVNS. CDR3 length: 10 amino acids. Repertoires were generated with immunoSEQ multiplex PCR, while TCRdb's copy carries only in-frame clones and drops some. The table shows roughly 650,000 clones, with 90% to 97% occurring only once. The sample consisted of naive CD8+ T cells sorted from blood. The chain links TRBV25-1 to TRBJ2-1; D not resolved. This receptor was taken from a young woman in good health. Here the CDR3 DNA reads TGTGCCAGCAGGGCCGCTGAGCAGTTCTTC. Amino acid sequence: CASRAAEQFF.